The 3 T cell receptor beta chains reported below all come from one sample, sequenced in a study of glioma-infiltrating T cells after dendritic cell vaccination. The method was immunoSEQ multiplex PCR; TCRdb's version includes in-frame clones alone and lacks a portion of them. Here the sample spans about 96,000 clones, about 79% being singletons. The source material was blood, sampled before dendritic cell vaccination. These TCRs come from a human donor with glioblastoma.

This rearrangement joins TRBV7-3 to TRBJ2-4; 7 nucleotides align to TRBD2. J was trimmed by 6 bases and V by 5 bases; bases with no gene match: 7. The germline V gene has CDR1 SGHTA and CDR2 FQGTGA. This CDR3 contains 14 residues. The CDR3 spells CASSPSGGGNIQYF. The CDR3 coding sequence is TGTGCCAGCAGCCCCAGTGGGGGGGGAAACATTCAGTACTTC.

The rearrangement joins TRBV5-1 to TRBJ1-4; D ambiguous. Trimming shortened V by 1 base and J by 6 bases, and 7 bases separated the two germline ends. The CDR3 has 13 residues. Germline CDR1 reads SGHRS; CDR2 reads YFSETQ. This CDR3 reads CASSLNPYEKLFF. In nucleotides, the CDR3 is TGCGCCAGCAGCTTGAATCCATATGAAAAACTGTTTTTT.

V gene TRBV2 combines with J gene TRBJ2-3, with 11 nucleotides matching TRBD1. Germline CDR1 reads SNHLY; CDR2 reads FYNNEI. This CDR3 is 15 amino acids long. Trimming cost V 6 bases and J 2 bases; bases outside gene matches: 4. CDR3 bases: TGTGCCAGCAGGCAGGACAGGGGGCACACAGATACGCAGTATTTT. This encodes CASRQDRGHTDTQYF.